A selection of T cell receptor beta chains follows, all from one sample in a study of neurological immune-mediated disorders. TCRdb independently ran MiXCR on the 5' RACE reads; one entry per CDR3 protein. The repertoire includes about 46,000 distinct CDR3 sequences, roughly 2% of them detected once, and less than 2.5% sits in the top ten. Sequencing input: PBMCs. Receptor source: a woman between 40 and 50 years old with multiple sclerosis. Each CDR3 is given with its conserved first and last residue. The order of the fields is D gene, J gene, clone size, V gene, CDR3 protein, CDR3 DNA. D genes are given only for firm matches. Expanded clones are given a class, and other clones once, few, many or no size at all.

- TRBJ2-6 many TRBV2 CASSVGRANVLTF TGTGCCAGCAGTGTCGGCAGGGCCAACGTCCTGACTTTC
- TRBJ1-5 many TRBV20-1 CSASPGIGSNQPQHF TGCAGTGCTAGCCCCGGGATCGGTAGCAATCAGCCCCAGCATTTT
- TRBJ2-6 - TRBV7-9 CAGGFENVLTF TGTGCCGGCGGCTTCGAGAACGTCCTGACTTTC
- TRBJ2-1 many TRBV29-1 CSVGRGYNEQFF TGCAGCGTTGGCAGGGGATACAATGAGCAGTTCTTC
- TRBJ1-1 many TRBV5-1 CASSEGLNTEAFF TGCGCCAGCAGCGAGGGGCTGAACACTGAAGCTTTCTTT
TRBD1 TRBJ2-7 many TRBV20-1 CSASPTGSADEQYF TGCAGTGCTAGCCCGACAGGGAGCGCAGACGAGCAGTACTTC
- TRBJ2-2 many TRBV9 CASSVVRDTGELFF TGTGCCAGCAGCGTAGTCAGGGACACCGGGGAGCTGTTTTTT
- TRBJ2-7 many TRBV9 CASSYGPSDEQYF TGTGCCAGCAGCTACGGGCCTTCGGACGAGCAGTACTTC
- TRBJ1-2 many TRBV5-1 CASSSPPGGYTF TGCGCCAGCAGCTCCCCACCGGGTGGCTACACCTTC
- TRBJ1-2 many TRBV5-1 CASSLTQGLDGYTF TGCGCCAGCAGCTTGACTCAGGGTTTAGATGGCTACACCTTC
- TRBJ2-7 many TRBV7-3 CASSPPGRPYEQYF TGTGCCAGCAGCCCCCCGGGACGGCCCTACGAGCAGTACTTC
TRBD2 TRBJ2-7 few TRBV5-1 CASSLSGGTTYEQYF TGCGCCAGCAGCTTAAGCGGGGGCACCACCTACGAGCAGTACTTC
- TRBJ2-2 many TRBV25-1 CASTGGTGELFF TGTGCCAGCACCGGTGGGACCGGGGAGCTGTTTTTT
- TRBJ1-1 many TRBV7-9 CASSPYGDTEAFF TGTGCCAGCAGCCCATATGGGGACACTGAAGCTTTCTTT
- TRBJ2-5 - TRBV20-1 CSARANRDGQETQYF TGCAGTGCTAGAGCCAACCGGGACGGACAAGAGACCCAGTACTTC
TRBD1 TRBJ1-5 many TRBV7-8 CASSYGTDNQPQHF TGTGCCAGCAGCTATGGGACAGACAATCAGCCCCAGCATTTT
- TRBJ2-7 many TRBV5-1 CASSLAGTIYEQYF TGCGCCAGCAGCTTGGCCGGAACGATCTACGAGCAGTACTTC
TRBD1 TRBJ2-5 many TRBV2 CASRHRTGFETQYF TGTGCCAGCAGACACAGGACAGGGTTCGAGACCCAGTACTTC
- TRBJ1-2 many TRBV12-3/TRBV12-4 CASNQRVGAEGYTF TGTGCCAGCAACCAGCGGGTGGGCGCGGAGGGCTACACCTTC
- TRBJ2-3 many TRBV12-3/TRBV12-4 CASSPGATQYF TGTGCCAGCAGTCCAGGGGCTACGCAGTATTTT
TRBD2 TRBJ2-2 many TRBV20-1 CSARDRRGGLSGELFF TGCAGTGCTAGAGATCGCCGGGGGGGCCTCTCCGGGGAGCTGTTTTTT
TRBD2 TRBJ2-3 many TRBV20-1 CSARDPSGGTDTQYF TGCAGTGCTAGAGATCCAAGCGGGGGCACAGATACGCAGTATTTT
TRBD1 TRBJ1-1 many TRBV5-1 CASSLEAGGAGAFF TGCGCCAGCAGCTTGGAGGCAGGGGGCGCGGGAGCTTTCTTT
TRBD1 TRBJ2-7 many TRBV5-1 CASSLGQGSNEQYF TGCGCCAGCAGCTTAGGACAGGGGTCAAACGAGCAGTACTTC
- TRBJ2-3 many TRBV20-1 CSAGTQYF TGCAGTGCCGGAACGCAGTATTTT
- TRBJ2-2 many TRBV11-2 CASSLYPGLNTGELFF TGTGCCAGCAGCTTATATCCGGGACTGAACACCGGGGAGCTGTTTTTT
TRBD1 TRBJ1-1 many TRBV5-6 CASSFWKGFGQGGHTEAFF TGTGCCAGCAGCTTTTGGAAAGGATTCGGACAGGGGGGGCACACTGAAGCTTTCTTT
- TRBJ2-7 many TRBV20-1 CSARDPRQGNEQYF TGCAGTGCTAGAGATCCTCGGCAGGGAAACGAGCAGTACTTC
- TRBJ2-7 few TRBV6-6 CASSWQGSYEQYF TGTGCCAGCAGTTGGCAGGGGTCCTACGAGCAGTACTTC
- TRBJ1-3 many TRBV6-5 CASSSGTLNYF TGTGCCAGCAGCTCCGGGACATTGAATTATTTT
- TRBJ2-3 many TRBV7-2 CASSLGGPYGDTQYF TGTGCCAGCAGCTTGGGGGGCCCCTACGGGGATACGCAGTATTTT
- TRBJ1-1 many TRBV10-3 CAIMRGGGMNTEAFF TGTGCCATCATGCGGGGGGGCGGAATGAACACTGAAGCTTTCTTT
TRBD1 TRBJ1-2 many TRBV29-1 CSVDGTANYGYTF TGCAGCGTTGATGGGACAGCTAACTATGGCTACACCTTC
TRBD1 TRBJ2-7 many TRBV5-1 CASAGTGRDEQYF TGCGCCAGTGCCGGGACAGGTCGGGACGAGCAGTACTTC
TRBD1 TRBJ2-5 many TRBV5-1 CASSRPGQGERAQYF TGCGCCAGCAGCCGGCCCGGACAGGGTGAGAGGGCCCAGTACTTC
- TRBJ1-2 many TRBV14 CASSVTASYGYTF TGTGCCAGCAGCGTAACAGCGTCCTATGGCTACACCTTC
- TRBJ1-1 many TRBV5-1 CASRSQNFEGGAFF TGCGCCAGCAGGAGTCAGAATTTCGAGGGTGGAGCTTTCTTT
- TRBJ2-3 many TRBV7-9 CASSLVQAAMVYTQYF TGTGCCAGCAGCTTAGTACAGGCGGCCATGGTGTATACGCAGTATTTT